One TCR beta chain is described in this entry. Roughly 0.45 to 1 ug RNA was reverse transcribed with random hexamers. The immunoSEQ assay covered 54 Vbeta and 13 Jbeta segments for CDR3. TCRdb fed the immunoSEQ multiplex PCR reads into MiXCR, producing one record per CDR3 protein. The table includes under 350,000 distinct CDR3 sequences, about 91% detected once. High-throughput TCR beta sequencing covered peripheral CD8+ and CD4+ T cells. The data are from a study of CD8 T cells in Susac syndrome. This CDR3 is 14 amino acids long. Trimming pared 3 bases from V and 1 base from J, leaving 10 bases between.

The sequenced sample consisted of CD4+ T cells from PBMCs. The chain recombines TRBV12-3 or TRBV12-4 with TRBJ2-7; D may be TRBD2 (6 bases). This TCR was recovered from a human donor with multiple sclerosis. The CDR3 DNA reads TGTGCCAGCAGTTTTTCGACTAGATCCTACGAGCAGTACTTC. Translation gives CASSFSTRSYEQYF.